Listed below are T cell receptor beta chains from one sample, sequenced in a study of metastatic and nonmetastatic thyroid tumors. TCRdb re-called clones via MiXCR from the PCR reads. The sample yields 60,000 to 85,000 clones, roughly a sixth seen once. Material: blood. The receptors come from a female donor with papillary thyroid cancer or a benign thyroid nodule (not recorded which). Some clones in this sample may be carry-over from other donors' samples. The CDR3 runs from the conserved cysteine through the conserved F or W. Each record gives: V gene, clone size, J gene, D gene, CDR3 DNA, CDR3 protein. A D gene is named only where the DNA matches it firmly. Clone size is given for some rows only: seen once, a few or many times, or a class if the clone is expanded.

TRBV3-1	many	TRBJ1-5	TRBD1	TGTGCCAGCGGGACAGGGAATCAGCCCCAGCATTTT	CASGTGNQPQHF
TRBV5-1	many	TRBJ2-1	-	TGCGCCAGCAGCGGAACCGGGACTCCCCTCGATGAGCAGTTCTTC	CASSGTGTPLDEQFF
TRBV6-2/TRBV6-3	many	TRBJ2-7	-	TGTGCCAGCAGTTCGGACAGCCACTACGAGCAGTACTTC	CASSSDSHYEQYF
TRBV20-1	-	TRBJ2-1	TRBD1	TGCAGTGCTAACCGGGACAGGGTAGGAGAGCAGTTCTTC	CSANRDRVGEQFF
TRBV7-2	many	TRBJ1-5	-	TGTGCCAGCAGCTTAGGGGGGCGAAACAATCAGCCCCAGCATTTT	CASSLGGRNNQPQHF
TRBV19	many	TRBJ2-5	-	TGTGCCAGTAGTATCTTTTCGGGAGCCGGGACCCAGTACTTC	CASSIFSGAGTQYF
TRBV4-1	-	TRBJ1-1	-	TGCGCCAGCAGCCAAGACGCCGGGAACACTGAAGCTTTCTTT	CASSQDAGNTEAFF
TRBV12-5	many	TRBJ1-3	-	TGTACTAGTGGTTCCCTTCGGACAGCAAACACCATATATTTT	CTSGSLRTANTIYF
TRBV28	-	TRBJ2-5	TRBD2	TGTGCCAGCAGTCTCCTTGGGAGCGGGGGGGTTAGTAGTGAGACCCAGTACTTC	CASSLLGSGGVSSETQYF
TRBV29-1	many	TRBJ1-1	-	TGCAGCGTTGGGGTTTCGTACACTGAAGCTTTCTTT	CSVGVSYTEAFF
TRBV30	few	TRBJ2-1	-	TGTGCCTGGAGCCCGGGGAATGAGCAGTTCTTC	CAWSPGNEQFF
TRBV19	many	TRBJ2-5	TRBD2	TGTGCCAGTAGTACACTAGCGGAAGAGACCCAGTACTTC	CASSTLAEETQYF
TRBV7-9	-	TRBJ2-7	TRBD2	TGTGCCAGCAGCTTTTCTAGCGGGTCCTACGAGCAGTACTTC	CASSFSSGSYEQYF
TRBV7-6	once	TRBJ2-7	TRBD2	TGTGCCAGCAGCCTAAGCGGGGGGGGCCTCTACGAGCAGTACTTC	CASSLSGGGLYEQYF
TRBV10-3	few	TRBJ2-1	TRBD2	TGTGCCACAACGGAGCGGGAGGACTCCTACAATGAGCAGTTCTTC	CATTEREDSYNEQFF
TRBV20-1	many	TRBJ1-2	-	TGCAGTGCTACCGATAACTATGGCTACACCTTC	CSATDNYGYTF
TRBV7-2	many	TRBJ1-2	-	TGTGCCAGCAGCTCGATAGATGGCTTCAGCGGCTACACCTTC	CASSSIDGFSGYTF
TRBV20-1	many	TRBJ1-3	-	TGCAGTGCTAGGGGGGGCTCTGGAAACACCATATATTTT	CSARGGSGNTIYF
TRBV6-1	many	TRBJ1-2	TRBD1	TGTGCCAGCAGACGACCGGACAGGGGACTTCCTAACTATGGCTACACCTTC	CASRRPDRGLPNYGYTF
TRBV6-1	medium-sized	TRBJ1-1	TRBD1	TGTGCCAGTAACAGGGGGAACACTGAAGCTTTCTTT	CASNRGNTEAFF
TRBV6-7	many	TRBJ2-3	TRBD2	TGTGCCAGCAGGGACAGAATTATTCTAGCGGGAGGCACAGATACGCAGTATTTT	CASRDRIILAGGTDTQYF
TRBV5-1	many	TRBJ2-7	-	TGCGCCAGCAGCTCGGCTGGGGGTTCCTCCTACGAGCAGTACTTC	CASSSAGGSSYEQYF
TRBV20-1	many	TRBJ1-3	-	TGCAGTGCTATCCCAACAGGGTTATCTGGAAACACCATATATTTT	CSAIPTGLSGNTIYF
TRBV5-1	-	TRBJ2-7	TRBD1	TGCGCCAGCAGCTTGGCCACCACAGGGGCCTACGAGCAGTACTTC	CASSLATTGAYEQYF
TRBV19	-	TRBJ2-7	-	TGTGCCAGTCGATTCAGGAATCATTTTTCCTACGAGCAGTACTTC	CASRFRNHFSYEQYF
TRBV19	many	TRBJ1-4	-	TGTGCCAGTACCATGAGGGGGATTAATGAAAAACTGTTTTTT	CASTMRGINEKLFF
TRBV5-6	-	TRBJ2-4	-	TGTGCCAGCAGACACAGGATAGCCAAAAACATTCAGTACTTC	CASRHRIAKNIQYF